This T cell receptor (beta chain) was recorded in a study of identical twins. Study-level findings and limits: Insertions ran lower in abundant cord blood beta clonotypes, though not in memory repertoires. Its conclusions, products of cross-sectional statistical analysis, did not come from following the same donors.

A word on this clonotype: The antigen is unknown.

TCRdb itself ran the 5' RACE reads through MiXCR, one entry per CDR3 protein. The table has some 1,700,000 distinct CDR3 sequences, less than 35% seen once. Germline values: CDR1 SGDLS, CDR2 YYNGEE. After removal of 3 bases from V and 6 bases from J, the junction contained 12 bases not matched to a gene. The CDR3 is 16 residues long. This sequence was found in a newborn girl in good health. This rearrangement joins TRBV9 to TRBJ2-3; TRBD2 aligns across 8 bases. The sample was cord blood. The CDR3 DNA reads TGTGCCAGCAGCGCCCGGGGGGGGCTAGGGATCGATACGCAGTATTTT. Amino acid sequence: CASSARGGLGIDTQYF.